This T cell receptor (beta chain) emerged from a study of blood T cell repertoires in COVID-19. At the level of the study: There were acute and convalescent COVID-19 samples, and they came from the United States, Italy and Spain. T cells, B-cell-depleted T cells, or PBMCs provided the cDNA or gDNA that served as material.

The CDR3 sequence is 12 residues long. Germline CDR1 reads MDHEN; CDR2 reads SYDVKM. Unmatched junction bases numbered 0, after V lost 6 bases and J lost 2 bases. Authors' processing steps: Counts of nucleated cells, estimated from reference gene primer amplification, were obtained. Clones were sequenced by immunoSEQ multiplex PCR, and TCRdb holds only the in-frame ones, with some missing. That table furnishes V, J and clone size, whereas the DNA furnished D and trimming. Counted here are around 200,000 clones, around 86% occurring once; the ten biggest clones make up 5.1%. On this clone: At the DNA level, this CDR3 is encoded by other sequences in the same sample as well.

The rearrangement joins TRBV28 to TRBJ2-7; 8 bases line up with TRBD1. The TCR was taken from a human donor in a cohort sampled during active COVID-19. The sample was peripheral blood. In DNA form, the CDR3 reads TGTGCCAGCAGACAGGGGGCCTACGAGCAGTACTTC. This codes for CASRQGAYEQYF.